What follows are 24 T cell receptor beta chains derived from one specimen sequenced in a study of shared clonotypes between healthy human individuals. Generated by immunoSEQ multiplex PCR, the TCRdb table keeps only in-frame clones and is missing some. The data show 2,100,000 or so clones, approximately 94% seen once. The source material was naive CD4+ T cells sorted from blood. Subset in this sample: CD45RA+ positively selected. These receptor sequences come from a man aged 18 to 29 in good health.

The J gene is TRBJ1-6, the V gene TRBV27; D ambiguous. Germline loops: CDR1 MNHEY, CDR2 SMNVEV (reference sequence). V was clipped by 3 bases and J by 5 bases, with 8 bases between them. The CDR3 has 14 residues. The CDR3 region has the DNA TGTGCCAGCAGTTTTGCACGGGATAATTCACCCCTCCACTTT. Encoded protein: CASSFARDNSPLHF.

The rearrangement links TRBV5-4 to TRBJ1-2; no clear D. Germline assignment: CDR1 SGHNT and CDR2 YYREEE (reference sequence). V lost 4 bases and J 1 base, leaving 11 bases between the germline ends. CDR3 length: 14 amino acids. The chain's CDR3 is CASSSRGVNYGYTF. DNA of the CDR3: TGTGCCAGCAGCAGCCGAGGAGTTAACTATGGCTACACCTTC.

V gene TRBV29-1 combines with J gene TRBJ1-1; D is perhaps TRBD1 (6 bases). Germline-derived CDR1 and CDR2 are SQVTM and ANQGSEA. V lost 6 bases and J lost 1, with 12 bases in between. This CDR3 region has 13 residues. The CDR3 nucleotides are TGCAGCGTCCAGGGGCAGGGGAACACTGAAGCTTTCTTT. Its translation: CSVQGQGNTEAFF.

This clone was counted a few times. The chain is built from TRBV5-1 and TRBJ1-4; no reliable D call. Germline V gene sequence: CDR1 SGHRS, CDR2 YFSETQ. The CDR3 sequence is 15 residues long. V lost 3 bases, J lost 5 bases, and 14 bases lay in between. This CDR3 reads CASSSREVGNEKLFF. DNA for the CDR3: TGCGCCAGCAGCTCCCGGGAGGTGGGGAATGAAAAACTGTTTTTT.

This clone appeared once. The CDR3 bases are TGTGCCAGCAGCTTAATAACAACTAATGAAAAACTGTTTTTT. This encodes CASSLITTNEKLFF. The chain links TRBV2 to TRBJ1-4; no clear D. The CDR3 sequence is 14 residues long. Trimming took 6 bases from V and 0 from J, leaving 8 bases between them. Germline CDR1 and CDR2: SNHLY and FYNNEI. The entire variable domain, with the rest obtained from reference TRBV2 and TRBJ1-4, is as follows: EPEVTQTPSHQVTQMGQEVILRCVPISNHLYFYWYRQILGQKVEFLVSFYNNEISEKSEIFDDQFSVERPDGSNFTLKIRSTKLEDSAMYFCASSLITTNEKLFFGSGTQLSVL.

The rearrangement links TRBV28 to TRBJ2-1, with TRBD1 identical over 10 bases. The length of the CDR3 is 14 residues. The V gene end was trimmed by 10 bases and the J gene end by 9 bases; junction bases not matched to a gene: 12. Germline CDR1 is MDHEN and CDR2 is SYDVKM. CDR3 loop: CATALPTGGFEQFF. The CDR3 DNA is TGTGCCACCGCCTTACCGACAGGGGGCTTTGAGCAGTTCTTC. Using reference TRBV28 and TRBJ2-1 for the parts outside the CDR3, the full variable domain is DVKVTQSSRYLVKRTGEKVFLECVQDMDHENMFWYRQDPGLGLRLIYFSYDVKMKEKGDIPEGYSVSREKKERFSLILESASTNQTSMYLCATALPTGGFEQFFGPGTRLTVL.

Points on this clone: Other nucleotide sequences in the sample specify the same CDR3. This sequence joins TRBV18 and TRBJ2-7; D is undetermined. Per germline, CDR1 KGHSH and CDR2 LQKENI. V was shortened by 2 bases and J by 3 bases, with 8 bases between the two germline ends. The CDR3 length is 13 residues. In DNA form, the CDR3 reads TGTGCCAGCTCACCAGGCAGGAACTACGAGCAGTACTTC. Residues: CASSPGRNYEQYF.

CDR3 in DNA: TGTGCCAGCACCCCGGGACAGGGTGTGAATCAGCCCCAGCATTTT. It translates to CASTPGQGVNQPQHF. This chain joins TRBV6-1 and TRBJ1-5; TRBD1 matches 9 bases. Germline V gene sequence: CDR1 MNHNS, CDR2 SASEGT. The CDR3 is 15 residues long. With V trimmed by 7 bases and J by 4 bases, 8 bases remained unmatched.

The chain couples TRBV30 to TRBJ1-2; D gene unclear. The germline gives CDR1 GTSNPN, CDR2 SVGIG (reference sequence). Trimming cost V 0 bases and J 4 bases, with 6 bases left between them. There are 12 residues in the CDR3. The DNA of the CDR3 is TGTGCCTGGAGTGTGAGCATCTATGGCTACACCTTC. Translating gives CAWSVSIYGYTF.

V gene TRBV6-1 combines with J gene TRBJ1-5, with D perhaps TRBD1 (6 bases). Germline-derived CDR1 and CDR2 are MNHNS and SASEGT. The V end was cut by 7 bases, the J end by 4 bases, with 17 bases between. This CDR3 is built from 15 residues. The CDR3 reads CASIPGQGGNQPQHF. Here the CDR3 DNA reads TGTGCCAGCATCCCGGGACAAGGAGGGAATCAGCCCCAGCATTTT.

The chain couples TRBV10-3 to TRBJ2-2; maybe TRBD1 (6 bases). V shed 0 bases and J shed 7 bases, with 9 bases lying between them. CDR1 is ENHRY and CDR2 is SYGVKD in the germline V gene. This CDR3 comprises 14 residues. The CDR3 DNA reads TGTGCCATCAGTGAGTCAGGACAGATCGGGGAGCTGTTTTTT. Translated: CAISESGQIGELFF.

V is TRBV7-9 and J is TRBJ2-7; unclear D gene. CDR1 and CDR2 (germline): SEHNR, FQNEAQ (reference sequence). This CDR3 contains 13 residues. Trimming took off 1 base at V and 6 bases at J, with 10 bases between the two ends. The CDR3 DNA is TGTGCCAGCAGCTTAGATGGGCCCGGCGAGCAGTACTTC. Translating gives CASSLDGPGEQYF.

The CDR3 is CAIKPWGTLNTEAFF. The CDR3 coding sequence is TGTGCCATCAAGCCTTGGGGGACCTTGAACACTGAAGCTTTCTTT. The chain recombines TRBV10-3 with TRBJ1-1; TRBD1 is a possible D gene (5 bases). The CDR3 contains 15 residues. Germline-derived CDR1 and CDR2 are ENHRY and SYGVKD. Trimming removed 7 bases from V and 0 bases from J, with 15 bases in between.

The chain joins TRBV10-3 to TRBJ1-4; TRBD1 matches 10 bases. Trimming took 9 bases from V and 7 from J; bases not matched to a gene: 8. Germline loops: CDR1 ENHRY, CDR2 SYGVKD. This CDR3 is 14 amino acids long. In DNA, the CDR3 is TGTGCCATTGGACAGGGGGGGTCCGGTGAAAAACTGTTTTTT. Residues: CAIGQGGSGEKLFF.

This chain joins TRBV10-3 and TRBJ1-6, with 8 positions matching TRBD1. This CDR3 has 14 residues. Germline loops: CDR1 ENHRY, CDR2 SYGVKD. The V segment lost 6 bases and the J segment 10 bases; nucleotides outside the gene matches: 8. CDR3 sequence reads: CAIRADREGSPLHF. As DNA, the CDR3 is TGTGCCATCAGGGCGGACAGGGAGGGCTCACCCCTCCACTTT.

The rearrangement links TRBV6-1 to TRBJ2-1; D remains unclear. Germline-derived CDR1 and CDR2 are MNHNS and SASEGT. The CDR3 consists of 13 residues. The V end lost 8 bases, the J end lost 4 bases, and 12 bases lay between the germline ends. CDR3 coding DNA: TGTGCCAGCTTCGTCGGGTATTACAATGAGCAGTTCTTC. It codes for CASFVGYYNEQFF.

The chain couples TRBV7-8 to TRBJ2-2; 8 nucleotides match TRBD2. This CDR3 is 16 amino acids long. Germline-derived CDR1 and CDR2 are SGHVS and FQNEAQ. V lost 6 bases to trimming and J lost 0 bases; unmatched junction nucleotides: 6. CDR3 region: CASRRDSGTNTGELFF. CDR3 coding DNA: TGTGCCAGCAGGCGCGATAGCGGGACGAACACCGGGGAGCTGTTTTTT.

This clone was seen only once. The V and J genes are TRBV30 and TRBJ2-1; 7 bases are shared with TRBD1. The CDR3 is 18 amino acids. The germline gives CDR1 GTSNPN, CDR2 SVGIG (reference sequence). The V segment lost 7 bases and the J segment 7 bases; nucleotides outside the gene matches: 25. The chain's CDR3 is CASQGQSTTFRGLNEQFF. The CDR3, as DNA: TGTGCCTCCCAGGGACAGTCGACTACTTTCAGGGGTTTAAATGAGCAGTTCTTC.

This rearrangement joins TRBV7-2 to TRBJ2-1; TRBD2 matches 10 bases. The CDR3 length is 18 residues. Trimming removed 1 base from V and 4 bases from J; junction bases left unmatched: 10. Germline-derived CDR1 and CDR2 are SGHTA and FQGNSA. The CDR3 here is CASSLVPISGGLYNEQFF. The CDR3 bases are TGTGCCAGCAGCTTAGTTCCTATTAGCGGGGGGCTTTACAATGAGCAGTTCTTC. Drawing the rest from reference TRBV7-2 and TRBJ2-1, the complete variable domain is GAGVSQSPSNKVTEKGKDVELRCDPISGHTALYWYRQSLGQGLEFLIYFQGNSAPDKSGLPSDRFSAERTGGSVSTLTIQRTQQEDSAVYLCASSLVPISGGLYNEQFFGPGTRLTVL.

CDR3 DNA: TGTGCCAGCAGTCCCGGAGGACGGCTCCCGGGGGGCTACACCTTC. Residues: CASSPGGRLPGGYTF. The chain combines TRBV28 with TRBJ1-2; D call uncertain. The V gene's germline CDR1 is MDHEN and CDR2 SYDVKM. Trimming removed 5 bases at V and 8 bases at J, with 21 bases between. This CDR3 region has 15 residues.

The chain couples TRBV11-3 to TRBJ2-2; 7 bases align to TRBD2. CDR1 and CDR2 from the germline V gene are SGHNT and YENEEA. This CDR3 comprises 15 residues. The V and J ends lost 2 bases and 4 bases, in that order; junction bases with no gene match: 4. CDR3 coding DNA: TGTGCCAGCAGCTTACGAAGCGGGACCACCGGGGAGCTGTTTTTT. Protein: CASSLRSGTTGELFF.

This sequence joins TRBV2 and TRBJ2-5, with TRBD2 matching over 8 bases. J gave up 4 bases and V 10 bases, and 5 bases lay outside the gene matches. This CDR3 has 12 residues. Germline CDR1 and CDR2: SNHLY and FYNNEI. CDR3 in DNA: TGTGCCATCTCGGGACTAGGAGAGACCCAGTACTTC. This translates into CAISGLGETQYF.

Details on this clone: Additional DNA sequences in this sample encode the identical CDR3. The chain is built from TRBV6-1 and TRBJ2-7, with D possibly TRBD1 on 7 matching bases. V dropped 8 bases and J dropped 0 bases, with 14 bases sitting between them. The CDR3 is 14 residues long. The germline CDR1 and CDR2 sequences are MNHNS and SASEGT. The CDR3 DNA reads TGTGCCAGCGGGGGGACAGTTAGCTCCTACGAGCAGTACTTC. Protein product: CASGGTVSSYEQYF.

The chain carries TRBV7-9 and TRBJ1-1, with D uncertain. CDR3 length: 13 amino acids. The germline gives CDR1 SEHNR, CDR2 FQNEAQ (reference sequence). Trimming pared 11 bases from V and 0 bases from J, leaving 13 bases between. The CDR3 DNA sequence: TGTGCCGGCCAAAGGGTCATGAACACTGAAGCTTTCTTT. Its translation: CAGQRVMNTEAFF.